The rows below give T cell receptor beta chains drawn from one sample of a study of persistence of HIV-infected CD4 T cells. These receptors lack a known antigen. The method was immunoSEQ multiplex PCR; TCRdb's version includes in-frame clones alone and lacks a portion of them. Of 25,000 to 35,000 clones listed, roughly 82% are singletons. Material: CD4+ T cells sorted from PBMCs after 18-hour stimulation, obtained from a patient who received antiretroviral therapy. All receptors come from an adult man with HIV who was CMV-seropositive. Each CDR3 is given with its conserved first and last residue. Size is omitted from some rows. Given values are once, few, many or a class for expanded clones.

V,length,size,CDR3
TRBV6-1,17,.,CASSEESSGFDTDTQYF
TRBV9,14,.,CASSHRTGVTEAFF
TRBV14,16,.,CASSQDAGIRNSPLHF
TRBV29-1,13,.,CSYRRGAGTEAFF
TRBV29-1,13,few,CSVARDPDTEAFF
TRBV4-3,16,.,CASSPNSLATNEKLFF
TRBV6-5,13,.,CASSRGQQETQYF
TRBV3-1/TRBV3-2,15,.,CASSPDSFSGNTIYF
TRBV5-4,15,.,CASSLAPGRNTEAFF
TRBV5-5,16,.,CASSPGVGSLYNEQFF
TRBV7-6,17,.,CASSSRLAGSSYNEQFF
TRBV18,16,once,CASSPPGTGSRNEQFF
TRBV9,16,.,CASSVGRAGPTDTQYF
TRBV12-3/TRBV12-4,13,.,CASRRDRDREAFF
TRBV7-8,13,.,CASSRSGEDTQYF
TRBV4-2,11,.,CASSSEETQYF